This T cell receptor beta chain appears in the sequencing data of a study of T cell changes during pregnancy in multiple sclerosis. Sequenced by immunoSEQ multiplex PCR; TCRdb stores in-frame clones only, minus some. The table includes some 29,000 clones, 89% detected once. Germline V CDR1 and CDR2: SQVTM, ANQGSEA. Trimming shortened V by 7 bases and J by 0 bases, and 9 bases separated the two germline ends. This CDR3 comprises 13 residues. The receptor was derived from a female donor in good health, enrolled as a control in a pregnancy study. The genes are TRBV29-1 and TRBJ2-2; D is possibly TRBD2 (5 bases). The specimen comprised CD4+ T cells from peripheral blood mononuclear cells, sampled in the first trimester of pregnancy. The CDR3: CSAGLSNTGELFF. For the CDR3, the DNA is TGCAGCGCTGGACTTTCGAACACCGGGGAGCTGTTTTTT.